This T cell receptor beta chain emerged from a study of T cell repertoires in cytomegalovirus infection. The wider study: From public TCR beta signatures came an indication of both CMV infection and matching HLA type.

CDR1 is SGHRS and CDR2 is YFSETQ in the germline V gene. J gave up 5 bases and V 2 bases, and 9 bases lay outside the gene matches. CDR3 length: 15 amino acids. As regards this clonotype: What it recognizes is unknown.

One entry per CDR3 protein, called by TCRdb with MiXCR from the reads. The table lists 200,000 to 250,000 distinct CDR3 sequences, roughly 22% of them singletons. Study results and caveats: Ex vivo responses were dominated by HLA-C-restricted CMV-specific TCR beta clonotypes. Frequencies of public TCR beta families were cumulated, and this identified carriers of CMV plus the relevant HLA.

The rearrangement uses TRBV5-1 and TRBJ2-7; TRBD1 matches 8 bases. The receptor comes from a human donor in good health (CMV status not recorded). Some clones in this sample may be carry-over from other donors' samples. The source material was CD8+ T cells from PBMCs. The CDR3 DNA reads as TGCGCCAGCAGCTTTTCAGGGGGCAGAAGTAACGAGCAGTACTTC. Its translation: CASSFSGGRSNEQYF.